The entry below gives a single T cell receptor beta chain sequence along with its context. Its specificity is not known. This specimen belongs to a study of CD8+ T cells in alopecia areata. Trimming pared 3 bases from V and 0 bases from J, leaving 8 bases between. This CDR3 is built from 13 residues. Germline CDR1 reads SQVTM; CDR2 reads ANQGSEA. PBMCs yielded sorted CD4+ and CD8+ T cells. In each case, RNA was isolated and then reverse transcribed into cDNA as the sequencing template. Profiled with immunoSEQ multiplex PCR; TCRdb holds only in-frame clones, not every one. Found here are around 190,000 clones, about 61% of them singletons; the top ten hold about 5.3%. Study-wide findings and caveats: Scalp samples also yield sequences from resident alphabeta T cells of normal skin.

The chain has TRBV29-1 and TRBJ1-2; the D is unclear. Sequencing was performed on CD8+ T cells sorted from blood. This receptor was obtained from a human donor in good health. The CDR3 DNA reads as TGCAGCGTTGAGTTGGGTGCTAACTATGGCTACACCTTC. Protein product: CSVELGANYGYTF.